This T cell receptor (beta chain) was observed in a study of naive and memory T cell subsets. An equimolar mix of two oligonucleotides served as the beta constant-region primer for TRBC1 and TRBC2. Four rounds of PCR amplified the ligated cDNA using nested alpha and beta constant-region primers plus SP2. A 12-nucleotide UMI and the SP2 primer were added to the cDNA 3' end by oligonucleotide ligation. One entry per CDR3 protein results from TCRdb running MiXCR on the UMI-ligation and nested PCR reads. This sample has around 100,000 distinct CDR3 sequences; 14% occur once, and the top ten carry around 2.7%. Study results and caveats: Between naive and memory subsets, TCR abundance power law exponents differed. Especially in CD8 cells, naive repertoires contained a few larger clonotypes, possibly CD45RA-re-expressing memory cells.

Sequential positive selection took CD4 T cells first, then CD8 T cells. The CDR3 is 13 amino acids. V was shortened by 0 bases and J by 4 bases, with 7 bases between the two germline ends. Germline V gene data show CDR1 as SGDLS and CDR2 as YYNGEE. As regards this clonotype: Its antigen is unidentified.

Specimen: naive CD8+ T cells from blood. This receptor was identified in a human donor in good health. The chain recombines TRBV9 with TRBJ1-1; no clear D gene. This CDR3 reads CASSVAIFTEAFF. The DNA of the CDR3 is TGTGCCAGCAGCGTAGCTATCTTCACTGAAGCTTTCTTT.